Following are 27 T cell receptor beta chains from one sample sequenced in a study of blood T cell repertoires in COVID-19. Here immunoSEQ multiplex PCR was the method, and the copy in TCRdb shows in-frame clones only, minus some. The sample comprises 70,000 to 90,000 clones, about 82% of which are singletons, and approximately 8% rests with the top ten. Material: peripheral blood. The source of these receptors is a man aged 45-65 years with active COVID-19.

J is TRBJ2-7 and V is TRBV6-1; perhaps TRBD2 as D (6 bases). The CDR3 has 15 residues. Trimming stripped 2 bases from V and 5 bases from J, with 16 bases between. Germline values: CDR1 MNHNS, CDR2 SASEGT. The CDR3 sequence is CASSEKAGGSNEQYF. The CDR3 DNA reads TGTGCCAGCAGTGAAAAGGCTGGAGGGTCCAACGAGCAGTACTTC.

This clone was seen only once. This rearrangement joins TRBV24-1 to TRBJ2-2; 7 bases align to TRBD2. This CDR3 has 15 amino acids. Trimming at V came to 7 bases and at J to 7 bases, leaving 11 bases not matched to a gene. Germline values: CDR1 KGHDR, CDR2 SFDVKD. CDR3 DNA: TGTGCCACCAGGGGGGGGAGGGTCGAAATCGGGGAGCTGTTTTTT. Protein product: CATRGGRVEIGELFF.

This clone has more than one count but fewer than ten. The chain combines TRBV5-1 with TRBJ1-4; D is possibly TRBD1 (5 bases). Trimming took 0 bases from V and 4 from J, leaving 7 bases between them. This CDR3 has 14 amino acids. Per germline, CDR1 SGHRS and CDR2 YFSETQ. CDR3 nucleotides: TGCGCCAGCAGCTTGGGAGGACATAATGAAAAACTGTTTTTT. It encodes CASSLGGHNEKLFF.

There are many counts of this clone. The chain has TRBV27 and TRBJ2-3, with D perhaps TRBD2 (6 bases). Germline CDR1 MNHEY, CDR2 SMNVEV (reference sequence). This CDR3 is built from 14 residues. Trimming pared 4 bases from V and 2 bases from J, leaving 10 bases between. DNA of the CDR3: TGTGCCAGCAGTTCCCGGGGGATCACAGATACGCAGTATTTT. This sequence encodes CASSSRGITDTQYF.

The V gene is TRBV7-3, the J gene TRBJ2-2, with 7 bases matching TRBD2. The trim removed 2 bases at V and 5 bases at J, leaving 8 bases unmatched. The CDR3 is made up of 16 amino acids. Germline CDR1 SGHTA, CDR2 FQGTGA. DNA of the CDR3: TGTGCCAGCAGCTTATCGGCGGGAGTAAAAACCGGGGAGCTGTTTTTT. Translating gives CASSLSAGVKTGELFF.

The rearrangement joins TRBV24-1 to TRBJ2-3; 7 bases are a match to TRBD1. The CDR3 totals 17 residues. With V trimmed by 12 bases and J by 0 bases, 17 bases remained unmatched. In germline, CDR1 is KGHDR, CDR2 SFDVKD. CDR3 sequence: CAPREGDRPTSTDTQYF. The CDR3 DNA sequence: TGTGCCCCCCGTGAAGGGGACAGACCCACTAGCACAGATACGCAGTATTTT.

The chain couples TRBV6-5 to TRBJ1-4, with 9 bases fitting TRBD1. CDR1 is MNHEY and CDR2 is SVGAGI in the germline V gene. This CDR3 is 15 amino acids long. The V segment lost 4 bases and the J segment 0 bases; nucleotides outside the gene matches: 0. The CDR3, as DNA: TGTGCCAGCAGTTGGACAGGGGCAACTAATGAAAAACTGTTTTTT. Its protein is CASSWTGATNEKLFF.

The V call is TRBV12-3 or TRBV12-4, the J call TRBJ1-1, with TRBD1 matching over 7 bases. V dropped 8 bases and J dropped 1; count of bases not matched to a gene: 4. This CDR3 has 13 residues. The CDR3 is CASGGTANTEAFF. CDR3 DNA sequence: TGTGCCAGCGGAGGGACAGCGAACACTGAAGCTTTCTTT.

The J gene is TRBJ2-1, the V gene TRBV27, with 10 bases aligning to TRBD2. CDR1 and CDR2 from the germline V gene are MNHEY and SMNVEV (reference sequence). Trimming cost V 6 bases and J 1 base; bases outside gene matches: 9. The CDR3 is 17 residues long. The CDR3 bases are TGTGCCAGCAGCCTAAGGGGTAGCGGGGGGTCCTACAATGAGCAGTTCTTC. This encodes CASSLRGSGGSYNEQFF.

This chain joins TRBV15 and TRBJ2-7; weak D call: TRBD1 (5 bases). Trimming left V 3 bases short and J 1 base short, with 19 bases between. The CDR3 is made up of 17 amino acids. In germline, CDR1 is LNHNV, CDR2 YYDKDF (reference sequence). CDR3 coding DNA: TGTGCCACCAGCAGGTCCGCCCTACCGCAGGGATCCTACGAGCAGTACTTC. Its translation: CATSRSALPQGSYEQYF.

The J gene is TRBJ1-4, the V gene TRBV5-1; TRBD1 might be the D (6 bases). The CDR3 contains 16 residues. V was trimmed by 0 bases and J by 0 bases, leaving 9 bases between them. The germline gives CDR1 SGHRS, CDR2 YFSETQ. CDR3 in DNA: TGCGCCAGCAGCTTGGTAGGGGGTACAACTAATGAAAAACTGTTTTTT. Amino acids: CASSLVGGTTNEKLFF.

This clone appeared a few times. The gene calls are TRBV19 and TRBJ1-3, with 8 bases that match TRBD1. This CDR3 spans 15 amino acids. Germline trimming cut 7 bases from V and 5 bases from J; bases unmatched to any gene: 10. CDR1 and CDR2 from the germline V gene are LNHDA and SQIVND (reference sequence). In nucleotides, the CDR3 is TGTGCCAGTACCCCAAGGACAGGGACGCGAAACACCATATATTTT. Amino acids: CASTPRTGTRNTIYF.

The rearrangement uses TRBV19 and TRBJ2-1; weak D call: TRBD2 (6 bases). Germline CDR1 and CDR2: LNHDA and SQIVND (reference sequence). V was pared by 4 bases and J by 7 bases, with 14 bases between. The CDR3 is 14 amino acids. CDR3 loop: CASSRERRGNEQFF. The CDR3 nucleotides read TGTGCCAGTAGTAGAGAGCGCCGGGGGAATGAGCAGTTCTTC.

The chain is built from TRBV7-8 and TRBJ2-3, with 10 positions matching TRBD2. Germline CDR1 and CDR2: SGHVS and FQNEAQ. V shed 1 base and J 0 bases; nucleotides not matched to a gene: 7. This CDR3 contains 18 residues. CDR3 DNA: TGTGCCAGCAGCTTAGAAGAATTAGCGGGAGGAAGCACAGATACGCAGTATTTT. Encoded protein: CASSLEELAGGSTDTQYF.

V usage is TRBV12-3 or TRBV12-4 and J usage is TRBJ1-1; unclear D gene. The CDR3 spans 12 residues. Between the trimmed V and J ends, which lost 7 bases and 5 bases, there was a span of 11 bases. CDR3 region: CASIDIWTEAFF. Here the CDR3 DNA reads TGTGCCAGCATCGACATATGGACTGAAGCTTTCTTT.

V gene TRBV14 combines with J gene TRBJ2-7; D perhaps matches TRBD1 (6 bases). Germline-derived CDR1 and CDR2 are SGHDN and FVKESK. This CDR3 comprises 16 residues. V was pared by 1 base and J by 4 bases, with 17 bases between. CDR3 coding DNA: TGTGCCAGCAGCCAAGGGCTAAGTCTGGGGGCTTACGAGCAGTACTTC. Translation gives CASSQGLSLGAYEQYF.

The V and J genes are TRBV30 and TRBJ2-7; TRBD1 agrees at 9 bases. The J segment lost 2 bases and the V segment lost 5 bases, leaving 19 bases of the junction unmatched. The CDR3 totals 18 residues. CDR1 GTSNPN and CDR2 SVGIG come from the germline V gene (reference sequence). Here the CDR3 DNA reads TGTGCCTGGCACCACTTTTCCTTAACGACAGGGGGAACCTACGAGCAGTACTTC. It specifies CAWHHFSLTTGGTYEQYF.

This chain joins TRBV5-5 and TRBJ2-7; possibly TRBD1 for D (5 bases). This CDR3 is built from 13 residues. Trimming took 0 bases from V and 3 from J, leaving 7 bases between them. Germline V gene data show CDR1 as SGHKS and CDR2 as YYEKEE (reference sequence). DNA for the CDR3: TGTGCCAGCAGCTTGGCCCAGGGCTACGAGCAGTACTTC. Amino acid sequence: CASSLAQGYEQYF.

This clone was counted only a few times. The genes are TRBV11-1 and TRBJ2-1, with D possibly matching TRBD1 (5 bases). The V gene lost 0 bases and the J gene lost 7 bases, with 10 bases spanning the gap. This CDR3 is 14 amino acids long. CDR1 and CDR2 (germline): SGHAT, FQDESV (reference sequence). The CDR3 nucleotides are TGTGCCAGCAGCTTAGCGGGAAACAGGAATGAGCAGTTCTTC. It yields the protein CASSLAGNRNEQFF.

The CDR3 bases are TGTGCCAGCAGCACTAGGACAGGGGGCTACGAGCAGTACTTC. This sequence encodes CASSTRTGGYEQYF. V is TRBV5-4 and J is TRBJ2-7; 10 bases agree with TRBD1. This CDR3 is built from 14 residues. Germline V gene sequence: CDR1 SGHNT, CDR2 YYREEE (reference sequence). With 4 bases clipped from V and 3 bases from J, the junction kept 4 bases outside the gene matches.

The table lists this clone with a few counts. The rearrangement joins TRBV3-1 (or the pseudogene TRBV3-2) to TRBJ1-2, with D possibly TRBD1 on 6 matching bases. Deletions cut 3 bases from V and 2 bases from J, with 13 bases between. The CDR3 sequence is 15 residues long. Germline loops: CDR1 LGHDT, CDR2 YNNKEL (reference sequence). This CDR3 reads CASSHPPTGNYGYTF. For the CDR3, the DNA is TGTGCCAGCAGCCACCCCCCGACAGGCAACTATGGCTACACCTTC.

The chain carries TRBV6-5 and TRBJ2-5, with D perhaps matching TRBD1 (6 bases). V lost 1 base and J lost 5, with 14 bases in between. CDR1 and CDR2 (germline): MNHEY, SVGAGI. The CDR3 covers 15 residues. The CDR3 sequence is CASSYFGQGLETQYF. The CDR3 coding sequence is TGTGCCAGCAGTTACTTCGGCCAGGGGCTGGAGACCCAGTACTTC.

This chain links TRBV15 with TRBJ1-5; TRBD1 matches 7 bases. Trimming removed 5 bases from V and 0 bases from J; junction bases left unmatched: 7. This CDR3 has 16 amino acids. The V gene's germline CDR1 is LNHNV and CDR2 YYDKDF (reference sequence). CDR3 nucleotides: TGTGCCACCAGCTACCGGACAGGTCTTAGCAATCAGCCCCAGCATTTT. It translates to CATSYRTGLSNQPQHF.

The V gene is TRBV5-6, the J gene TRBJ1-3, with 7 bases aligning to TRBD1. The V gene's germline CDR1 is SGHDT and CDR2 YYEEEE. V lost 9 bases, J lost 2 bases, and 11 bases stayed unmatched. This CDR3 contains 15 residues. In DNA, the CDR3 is TGTGCCACCCAACAAGGGGACAGCACTGGAAACACCATATATTTT. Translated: CATQQGDSTGNTIYF. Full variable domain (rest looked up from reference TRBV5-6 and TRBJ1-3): DAGVTQSPTHLIKTRGQQVTLRCSPKSGHDTVSWYQQALGQGPQFIFQYYEEEERQRGNFPDRFSGHQFPNYSSELNVNALLLGDSALYLCATQQGDSTGNTIYFGEGSWLTVV.

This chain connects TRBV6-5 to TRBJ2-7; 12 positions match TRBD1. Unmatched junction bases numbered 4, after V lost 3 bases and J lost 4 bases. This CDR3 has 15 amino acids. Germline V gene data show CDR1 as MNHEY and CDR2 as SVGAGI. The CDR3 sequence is CASSYGTGGGYEQYF. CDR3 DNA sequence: TGTGCCAGCAGTTATGGGACAGGGGGCGGGTACGAGCAGTACTTC.

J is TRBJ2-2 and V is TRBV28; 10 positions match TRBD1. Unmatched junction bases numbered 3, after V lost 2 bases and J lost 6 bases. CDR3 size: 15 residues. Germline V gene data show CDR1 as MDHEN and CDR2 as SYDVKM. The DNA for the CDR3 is TGTGCCAGCAGTTTAGGGACAGGGGTCCCCGGGGAGCTGTTTTTT. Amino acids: CASSLGTGVPGELFF. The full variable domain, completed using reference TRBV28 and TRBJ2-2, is DVKVTQSSRYLVKRTGEKVFLECVQDMDHENMFWYRQDPGLGLRLIYFSYDVKMKEKGDIPEGYSVSREKKERFSLILESASTNQTSMYLCASSLGTGVPGELFFGEGSRLTVL.

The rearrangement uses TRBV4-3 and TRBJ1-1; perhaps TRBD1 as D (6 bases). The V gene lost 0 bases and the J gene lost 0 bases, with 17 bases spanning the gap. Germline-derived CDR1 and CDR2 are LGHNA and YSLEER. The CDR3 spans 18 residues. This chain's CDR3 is CASSQERGDGTLNTEAFF. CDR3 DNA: TGCGCCAGCAGCCAAGAGAGGGGAGACGGGACACTGAACACTGAAGCTTTCTTT.